This passage covers 15 T cell receptor beta chains from one sample sequenced in a study of CD8 T cells in ankylosing spondylitis (dated by TCRdb to 2017 to 2019). Overall study results and their limits: A TCR beta motif of several highly homologous amino acid variants appeared characteristic of blood from ankylosing spondylitis patients.

These TCRs' antigens remain unknown. Libraries were prepared through 5' RACE. The sequencing machine was an Illumina HiSeq 2500. TCRdb trimmed the raw reads at Q25, called clones with MiXCR and kept productive beta chains. Duplicate CDR3 protein sequences are folded into a single record with the most common DNA and genes. This sample comprises more than 600,000 distinct CDR3 sequences, around 20% of them detected only once. The ten largest clones capture around 19% of the sample. The sample taken for sequencing was blood, either unsorted or a sorted T cell fraction (not recorded which). The receptor source for this set is a male donor with ankylosing spondylitis.

The chain has TRBV5-1 and TRBJ2-7; possibly TRBD1 for D (5 bases). Looked up from germline, CDR1 is SGHRS and CDR2 is YFSETQ. This CDR3 has 14 residues. The V end was cut by 2 bases, the J end by 3 bases, with 12 bases between. CDR3 bases: TGCGCCAGCAGCTTTGGGGCGGACGGCTACGAGCAGTACTTC. This sequence encodes CASSFGADGYEQYF.

Here the CDR3 DNA reads TGTGCCAGCAGCTTTTCGTTCGCGGCTAGCGGGAGGGTAAAAGAGACCCAGTACTTC. It is translated as CASSFSFAASGRVKETQYF. The chain combines TRBV11-2 with TRBJ2-5; 12 nucleotides align to TRBD2. Trimming took 3 bases from V and 3 from J; bases not matched to a gene: 14. This CDR3 contains 19 residues. Germline V gives CDR1 SGHAT, CDR2 FQNNGV.

J is TRBJ2-3 and V is TRBV29-1; tentative D call: TRBD2 (5 bases). Germline V gene sequence: CDR1 SQVTM, CDR2 ANQGSEA. With 6 bases removed from V and 0 bases from J, the gap between germline ends came to 16 bases. The CDR3 totals 15 residues. This chain's CDR3 is CSVSGPGGSTDTQYF. The CDR3 DNA is TGCAGCGTGTCCGGACCAGGAGGAAGCACAGATACGCAGTATTTT.

This clonotype appeared a few times. The genes are TRBV6-5 and TRBJ1-5; D call uncertain. Germline values: CDR1 MNHEY, CDR2 SVGAGI. The V and J ends lost 7 bases and 9 bases respectively, with 10 bases between them. CDR3 length: 11 residues. CDR3: CASTSGGPQHF. DNA of the CDR3: TGTGCCAGCACTTCCGGTGGGCCCCAGCATTTT.

J is TRBJ2-3 and V is TRBV7-6; TRBD2 might be the D (6 bases). The CDR3 contains 16 residues. CDR1 and CDR2 from the germline V gene are SGHVS and FNYEAQ. V shed 3 bases and J shed 0 bases, with 13 bases lying between them. CDR3 residues: CASSFGTPSSTDTQYF. For the CDR3, the DNA is TGTGCCAGCAGCTTCGGGACTCCCAGTAGCACAGATACGCAGTATTTT.

The rearrangement joins TRBV7-9 to TRBJ2-2; 10 bases are a match to TRBD2. Germline CDR1 and CDR2: SEHNR and FQNEAQ (reference sequence). This CDR3 is built from 15 residues. The V gene end was trimmed by 5 bases and the J gene end by 3 bases; junction bases not matched to a gene: 3. The CDR3 region has the DNA TGTGCCAGCAGCCCTAGCGGGAGCTACACCGGGGAGCTGTTTTTT. As protein: CASSPSGSYTGELFF. The variable domain in full, completed from reference TRBV7-9 and TRBJ2-2, reads DTGVSQNPRHKITKRGQNVTFRCDPISEHNRLYWYRQTLGQGPEFLTYFQNEAQLEKSRLLSDRFSAERPKGSFSTLEIQRTEQGDSAMYLCASSPSGSYTGELFFGEGSRLTVL.

This clonotype was seen more than once but under ten times. This sequence joins TRBV7-8 and TRBJ2-1; 14 nucleotides line up with TRBD2. The V gene's germline CDR1 is SGHVS and CDR2 FQNEAQ. The CDR3 covers 17 residues. Losses at the gene ends were 4 bases for V and 8 bases for J; bases not matched to a gene: 10. The CDR3 loop reads CASSYGLAGGIGYEQFF. The CDR3 nucleotides read TGTGCCAGCAGCTACGGACTAGCGGGGGGTATTGGGTATGAGCAGTTCTTC.

This chain links TRBV19 with TRBJ2-1; 7 bases line up with TRBD1. The junction had 3 bases not matched to a gene; V was cut back by 4 bases and J by 9 bases. Germline CDR1 reads LNHDA; CDR2 reads SQIVND (reference sequence). This CDR3 is built from 12 residues. This CDR3 is CASSTDRVEQFF. CDR3 DNA sequence: TGTGCCAGTAGTACCGACAGGGTTGAGCAGTTCTTC.

V and J are TRBV4-1 and TRBJ2-7; tentative D call: TRBD2 (6 bases). CDR3 length: 18 amino acids. Germline lookup yields CDR1 MGHRA and CDR2 YSYEKL. Trimming cost V 1 base and J 2 bases, with 21 bases left between them. The CDR3 nucleotides are TGCGCCAGCAGCCAAGGGGCCACCCGGCTAGCGACGACCTACGAGCAGTACTTC. Encoded protein: CASSQGATRLATTYEQYF.

V gene TRBV12-3 or TRBV12-4 combines with J gene TRBJ2-5; TRBD2 matches at 7 bases. J gave up 6 bases and V 5 bases, and 3 bases lay outside the gene matches. The CDR3 length is 12 residues. CDR3 DNA sequence: TGTGCCAGCAGTCAAAGCGGGAAGACCCAGTACTTC. It yields the protein CASSQSGKTQYF.

Ten or more counts support this clonotype. This chain uses TRBV4-1 with TRBJ2-3, with 10 bases matching TRBD2. The CDR3 runs 17 residues. Germline-derived CDR1 and CDR2 are MGHRA and YSYEKL. The V gene end was trimmed by 1 base and the J gene end by 4 bases; junction bases not matched to a gene: 8. CDR3 amino acids: CASSQGVSGGVADTQYF. The CDR3 region has the DNA TGCGCCAGCAGCCAAGGCGTAAGCGGGGGGGTGGCAGATACGCAGTATTTT.

The V gene is TRBV5-1, the J gene TRBJ2-5; TRBD2 matches at 10 bases. The CDR3 totals 15 residues. Trimming at V came to 2 bases and at J to 2 bases, leaving 3 bases not matched to a gene. The germline CDR1 and CDR2 sequences are SGHRS and YFSETQ. CDR3 DNA sequence: TGCGCCAGCAGCTTCCGGACTAGCGGACAAGAGACCCAGTACTTC. Amino acids: CASSFRTSGQETQYF.

Many counts were recorded for this clonotype. The rearrangement uses TRBV7-3 and TRBJ2-7, with TRBD1 identical over 8 bases. The trim removed 5 bases at V and 3 bases at J, leaving 9 bases unmatched. The germline V gene has CDR1 SGHTA and CDR2 FQGTGA. This CDR3 has 15 residues. The CDR3 here is CASSETGTGDYEQYF. The DNA for the CDR3 is TGTGCCAGCAGCGAAACAGGGACAGGAGACTACGAGCAGTACTTC. Full variable domain (missing parts from reference TRBV7-3 and TRBJ2-7): GAGVSQTPSNKVTEKGKYVELRCDPISGHTALYWYRQSLGQGPEFLIYFQGTGAADDSGLPNDRFFAVRPEGSVSTLKIQRTERGDSAVYLCASSETGTGDYEQYFGPGTRLTVT.

The chain links TRBV29-1 to TRBJ2-3, with TRBD1 matching over 12 bases. J was trimmed by 6 bases and V by 1 base; bases with no gene match: 8. This CDR3 spans 16 amino acids. Germline CDR1 reads SQVTM; CDR2 reads ANQGSEA. The CDR3 bases are TGCAGCGTTGAAGGGGACAGGGGGCTCCCTCGGGATACGCAGTATTTT. Translating it yields CSVEGDRGLPRDTQYF.

V is TRBV2 and J is TRBJ1-2; D ambiguous. The germline V and J ends were trimmed by 5 bases and 8 bases, with 15 bases remaining between them. The CDR3 contains 13 residues. From germline, CDR1 is SNHLY and CDR2 FYNNEI. CDR3 in amino acids: CASSKEMTGGYTF. CDR3 sequence (DNA): TGTGCCAGCAGTAAAGAAATGACGGGAGGCTACACCTTC.